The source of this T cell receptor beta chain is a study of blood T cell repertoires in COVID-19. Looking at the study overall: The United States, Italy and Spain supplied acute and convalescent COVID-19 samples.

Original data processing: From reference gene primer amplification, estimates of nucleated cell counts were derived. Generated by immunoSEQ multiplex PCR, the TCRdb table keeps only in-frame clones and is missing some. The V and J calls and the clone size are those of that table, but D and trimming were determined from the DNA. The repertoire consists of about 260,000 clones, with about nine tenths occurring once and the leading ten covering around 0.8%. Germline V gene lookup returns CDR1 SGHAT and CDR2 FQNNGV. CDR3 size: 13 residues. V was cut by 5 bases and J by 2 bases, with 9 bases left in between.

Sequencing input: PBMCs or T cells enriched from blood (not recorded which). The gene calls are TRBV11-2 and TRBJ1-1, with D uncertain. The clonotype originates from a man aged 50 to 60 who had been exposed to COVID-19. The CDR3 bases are TGTGCCAGCAGCATCCGGGGTAACACTGAAGCTTTCTTT. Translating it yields CASSIRGNTEAFF.